This entry concerns a single TCR beta chain. The study separated CD4+ cells into CD45RA+ naive and CD45RA-negative memory subsets. Germline V CDR1 and CDR2: LNHDA, SQIVND (reference sequence). The CDR3 extends over 14 amino acids. After removal of 7 bases from V and 4 bases from J, the junction contained 10 bases not matched to a gene. The method was immunoSEQ multiplex PCR; TCRdb's version includes in-frame clones alone and lacks a portion of them. The profile covers hundreds of thousands of clones, with roughly 95% appearing a single time and about 0.054% taken by the ten largest. The data were obtained in a study of shared clonotypes between healthy human individuals. The overall study: Each donor contributed plates that comprised three CD4 naive, three CD4 memory, two CD8 naive and one CD8 memory.

Source material: naive CD4+ T cells sorted from blood. Stated subset: CD45RA+ positively selected. This chain uses TRBV19 with TRBJ2-7; TRBD1 matches 7 bases. This clonotype was sampled from a woman aged 25 to 39 in good health. CDR3: CASTGSQGTYEQYF. CDR3 in DNA: TGTGCCAGTACCGGATCACAGGGGACATACGAGCAGTACTTC.